The next 24 T cell receptor beta chains were all read from a single sample in a study of T cell changes during pregnancy in multiple sclerosis. Sequenced by immunoSEQ multiplex PCR; TCRdb stores in-frame clones only, minus some. The repertoire holds 39,000 or so clones, 75% to 95% seen once, with over 10% in the top ten. This material consisted of CD8+ T cells from peripheral blood mononuclear cells, taken after pregnancy. Source of these receptors: a female donor with multiple sclerosis, enrolled in a pregnancy study.

This clone was seen a handful of times. V is TRBV6-1 and J is TRBJ1-5; TRBD1 aligns across 10 bases. Germline V lookup: CDR1 MNHNS, CDR2 SASEGT. CDR3 length: 15 amino acids. The trim removed 7 bases at V and 4 bases at J, leaving 7 bases unmatched. CDR3 loop: CASKDRGPFNQPQHF. The DNA for the CDR3 is TGTGCCAGCAAAGACAGGGGGCCCTTTAATCAGCCCCAGCATTTT.

This sequence joins TRBV2 and TRBJ2-2; D is uncertain. This CDR3 comprises 11 residues. Trimming took 7 bases from V and 9 from J, leaving 9 bases between them. Per the germline V gene, CDR1 is SNHLY and CDR2 is FYNNEI. The CDR3: CASKSYRELFF. CDR3 nucleotide sequence: TGTGCCAGCAAGAGTTACCGGGAGCTGTTTTTT.

The chain carries TRBV30 and TRBJ1-3; tentative D call: TRBD1 (5 bases). The germline V gene has CDR1 GTSNPN and CDR2 SVGIG (reference sequence). CDR3 length: 14 amino acids. With 3 bases removed from V and 5 bases from J, the gap between germline ends came to 14 bases. The CDR3 sequence is CAWSVGAGRNTIYF. The CDR3 nucleotides are TGTGCCTGGAGCGTAGGGGCAGGGAGAAACACCATATATTTT.

The rearrangement uses TRBV4-1 and TRBJ2-1, with 9 bases fitting TRBD1. The germline CDR1 and CDR2 sequences are MGHRA and YSYEKL. Trimming cost V 3 bases and J 6 bases; bases outside gene matches: 3. The CDR3 has 14 amino acids. The CDR3 spells CASSQGQGINEQFF. The CDR3 DNA reads TGCGCCAGCAGCCAGGGACAGGGTATCAATGAGCAGTTCTTC.

This rearrangement joins TRBV4-2 to TRBJ2-7; TRBD2 agrees at 8 bases. J was trimmed by 2 bases and V by 1 base; bases with no gene match: 4. The CDR3 extends over 15 amino acids. Germline lookup yields CDR1 LGHNA and CDR2 YNFKEQ. In DNA form, the CDR3 reads TGTGCCAGCAGCCAAGCAGGTAGCGGGACCTACGAGCAGTACTTC. Its translation: CASSQAGSGTYEQYF.

V is TRBV2 and J is TRBJ2-3; 8 bases fit TRBD2. J lost 3 bases, V lost 2 bases, and 10 bases had no gene match. Germline loops: CDR1 SNHLY, CDR2 FYNNEI. The CDR3 spans 17 residues. This CDR3 reads CASSESPIAGMTDTQYF. CDR3 nucleotides: TGTGCCAGCAGTGAATCCCCGATAGCGGGGATGACAGATACGCAGTATTTT.

The rearrangement uses TRBV7-9 and TRBJ2-3; 7 bases agree with TRBD1. The CDR3 runs to 14 residues. Trimming at V came to 5 bases and at J to 2 bases, leaving 4 bases not matched to a gene. The germline CDR1 and CDR2 sequences are SEHNR and FQNEAQ (reference sequence). CDR3 residues: CASSQRGPTDTQYF. The DNA of the CDR3 is TGTGCCAGCAGCCAAAGGGGGCCCACAGATACGCAGTATTTT.

The chain combines TRBV13 with TRBJ1-3, with D possibly being TRBD1 (6 bases). CDR3 length: 15 residues. V lost 1 base, J lost 9 bases, and 16 bases lay in between. The germline gives CDR1 PRHDT, CDR2 FYEKMQ (reference sequence). CDR3 residues: CASSLEAEGVSTIYF. For the CDR3, the DNA is TGTGCCAGCAGCTTAGAGGCCGAGGGGGTTAGCACCATATATTTT.

The rearrangement links TRBV9 to TRBJ2-1; no reliable D call. Germline assignment: CDR1 SGDLS and CDR2 YYNGEE. The CDR3 totals 12 residues. V gave up 4 bases and J gave up 5 bases, with 7 bases separating them. CDR3 nucleotides: TGTGCCAGCAGCTCGTCCCACAATGAGCAGTTCTTC. It codes for CASSSSHNEQFF.

The chain couples TRBV27 to TRBJ2-7, with D maybe TRBD1 (5 bases). The ends were cut back, 5 bases at V and 2 bases at J, with 13 bases in the middle. The CDR3 length is 14 residues. Germline V gene sequence: CDR1 MNHEY, CDR2 SMNVEV (reference sequence). The CDR3 bases are TGTGCCAGCAGTACTCGACAGAGACCCTACGAGCAGTACTTC. Translation: CASSTRQRPYEQYF.

A single count supports this clone. The chain is built from TRBV5-1 and TRBJ2-3; the match to TRBD2 covers 9 bases. Germline assignment: CDR1 SGHRS and CDR2 YFSETQ. The CDR3 sequence is 16 residues long. V lost 6 bases, J lost 2 bases, and 10 bases stayed unmatched. The CDR3 coding sequence is TGCGCCAGCACCTCTTCTAGCGGGGACCCCACAGATACGCAGTATTTT. Protein product: CASTSSSGDPTDTQYF.

This chain uses TRBV5-4 with TRBJ2-4, with a possible D match to TRBD1 (5 bases). This CDR3 spans 14 amino acids. Between the trimmed V and J ends, which lost 2 bases and 6 bases, there was a span of 12 bases. Germline V gene data show CDR1 as SGHNT and CDR2 as YYREEE (reference sequence). CDR3 coding DNA: TGTGCCAGCAGCTTTTATGGGGCGGTAAACATTCAGTACTTC. It translates to CASSFYGAVNIQYF.

The rearrangement links TRBV14 to TRBJ2-7; TRBD1 aligns across 7 bases. The CDR3 spans 17 residues. From germline, CDR1 is SGHDN and CDR2 FVKESK. J was trimmed by 3 bases and V by 1 base; bases with no gene match: 12. The CDR3 sequence is CASSQGMGQRRIYEQYF. The CDR3 DNA reads as TGTGCCAGCAGCCAAGGGATGGGACAGAGGAGAATCTACGAGCAGTACTTC.

This sequence joins TRBV7-8 and TRBJ2-7; possibly TRBD1 for D (6 bases). In germline, CDR1 is SGHVS, CDR2 FQNEAQ. The CDR3 sequence is 13 residues long. The V gene lost 5 bases and the J gene lost 2 bases, with 10 bases spanning the gap. CDR3 nucleotides: TGTGCCAGCAGCCCCAGGACAGCCTACGAGCAGTACTTC. As protein: CASSPRTAYEQYF.

This chain uses TRBV15 with TRBJ2-3, with TRBD2 matching 9 bases. Germline V gives CDR1 LNHNV, CDR2 YYDKDF (reference sequence). V trimming: 0 bases; J trimming: 3 bases; junction bases outside the gene matches: 7. CDR3 length equals 17 residues. The CDR3 loop is CATSRDEAGGSTDTQYF. In DNA, the CDR3 is TGTGCCACCAGCAGAGATGAAGCGGGGGGTAGTACAGATACGCAGTATTTT.

This chain uses TRBV28 with TRBJ2-1, with TRBD1 matching over 10 bases. The germline V gene encodes CDR1 MDHEN and CDR2 SYDVKM. J was trimmed by 5 bases and V by 1 base; bases with no gene match: 5. CDR3 length: 16 residues. In nucleotides, the CDR3 is TGTGCCAGCAGTTTATTGGGGACAGGGGTTAACAATGAGCAGTTCTTC. This sequence encodes CASSLLGTGVNNEQFF. The full variable domain, in which reference TRBV28 and TRBJ2-1 provide the parts outside the CDR3, is DVKVTQSSRYLVKRTGEKVFLECVQDMDHENMFWYRQDPGLGLRLIYFSYDVKMKEKGDIPEGYSVSREKKERFSLILESASTNQTSMYLCASSLLGTGVNNEQFFGPGTRLTVL.

The chain joins TRBV7-9 to TRBJ2-1; 8 positions agree with TRBD1. CDR3 length: 16 amino acids. Germline V gene lookup returns CDR1 SEHNR and CDR2 FQNEAQ (reference sequence). Germline trimming cut 2 bases from V and 5 bases from J; bases unmatched to any gene: 8. This CDR3 is CASSLLQGEGDNEQFF. The CDR3 coding sequence is TGTGCCAGCAGCTTACTACAGGGGGAAGGGGACAATGAGCAGTTCTTC.

J is TRBJ2-2 and V is TRBV27; 8 bases are shared with TRBD1. Per the germline V gene, CDR1 is MNHEY and CDR2 is SMNVEV (reference sequence). J lost 4 bases, V lost 7 bases, and 5 bases had no gene match. This CDR3 comprises 14 residues. The CDR3 loop reads CASTGQGSTGELFF. The CDR3 DNA follows: TGTGCCAGCACCGGACAGGGATCCACCGGGGAGCTGTTTTTT.

The chain joins TRBV5-1 to TRBJ2-3, with 14 bases aligning to TRBD2. The V gene end was trimmed by 7 bases and the J gene end by 5 bases; junction bases not matched to a gene: 9. The CDR3 covers 16 residues. Germline lookup yields CDR1 SGHRS and CDR2 YFSETQ. CDR3 DNA sequence: TGCGCCAGCGCGGGACTAGCGGGGGAGAAAGGAGATACGCAGTATTTT. Translation: CASAGLAGEKGDTQYF.

The V and J genes are TRBV7-9 and TRBJ2-7, with 8 bases matching TRBD2. J was trimmed by 6 bases and V by 7 bases; bases with no gene match: 11. The CDR3 length is 14 residues. In germline, CDR1 is SEHNR, CDR2 FQNEAQ (reference sequence). The DNA for the CDR3 is TGTGCCAGCACCGGGGGGGGCAGGGGAGGCGAGCAGTACTTC. Translated: CASTGGGRGGEQYF.

J is TRBJ1-5 and V is TRBV28, with D perhaps TRBD1 (6 bases). The CDR3 is made up of 12 amino acids. The V gene's germline CDR1 is MDHEN and CDR2 SYDVKM. The CDR3 sequence: CSGGPINQPQHF. The DNA of the CDR3 is TGTTCGGGGGGGCCGATCAATCAGCCCCAGCATTTT.

The J gene is TRBJ2-7, the V gene TRBV28; D is possibly TRBD2 (5 bases). Germline CDR1 and CDR2: MDHEN and SYDVKM. The CDR3 is made up of 12 amino acids. The V and J ends lost 5 bases and 5 bases respectively, with 10 bases between them. DNA of the CDR3: TGTGCCAGCAGTGACTTCGGGGACGAGCAGTACTTC. This encodes CASSDFGDEQYF.

V usage is TRBV13 and J usage is TRBJ2-7; the D is unclear. Trimming removed 5 bases from V and 5 bases from J, with 19 bases in between. The CDR3 is made up of 15 amino acids. Germline V gives CDR1 PRHDT, CDR2 FYEKMQ (reference sequence). CDR3 coding DNA: TGTGCCAGCAGCCAGATTTTCGGCAGCGTCCACGAGCAGTACTTC. Translated, it gives CASSQIFGSVHEQYF.

The chain couples TRBV5-1 to TRBJ2-2; 7 bases map to TRBD2. The V gene's germline CDR1 is SGHRS and CDR2 YFSETQ. J was trimmed by 3 bases and V by 0 bases; bases with no gene match: 8. There are 17 residues in the CDR3. DNA of the CDR3: TGCGCCAGCAGCTTGGGTGGAACTAGCGTCGACACCGGGGAGCTGTTTTTT. Its protein product is CASSLGGTSVDTGELFF. Drawing the rest from reference TRBV5-1 and TRBJ2-2, the complete variable domain is KAGVTQTPRYLIKTRGQQVTLSCSPISGHRSVSWYQQTPGQGLQFLFEYFSETQRNKGNFPGRFSGRQFSNSRSEMNVSTLELGDSALYLCASSLGGTSVDTGELFFGEGSRLTVL.